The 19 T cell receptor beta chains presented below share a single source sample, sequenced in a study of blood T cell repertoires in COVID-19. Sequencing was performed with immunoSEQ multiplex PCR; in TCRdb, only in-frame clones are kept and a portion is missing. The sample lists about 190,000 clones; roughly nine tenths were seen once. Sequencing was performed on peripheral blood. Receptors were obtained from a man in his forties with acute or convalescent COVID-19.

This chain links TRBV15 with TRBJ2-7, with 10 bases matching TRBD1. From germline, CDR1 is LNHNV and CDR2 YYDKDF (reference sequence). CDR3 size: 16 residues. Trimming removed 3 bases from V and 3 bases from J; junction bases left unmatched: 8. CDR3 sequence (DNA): TGTGCCACCAGCAGGACATCGACAGGGGGCCTCTACGAGCAGTACTTC. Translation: CATSRTSTGGLYEQYF.

This CDR3 reads CASSPHPGNREFEAFF. As DNA, the CDR3 is TGTGCCAGCAGCCCCCACCCGGGGAACAGAGAATTTGAAGCTTTCTTT. This sequence joins TRBV16 and TRBJ1-1, with D unresolved. The CDR3 consists of 16 residues. Between the trimmed V and J ends, which lost 4 bases and 7 bases, there was a span of 22 bases. Germline V lookup: CDR1 KGHSY, CDR2 FQNENV.

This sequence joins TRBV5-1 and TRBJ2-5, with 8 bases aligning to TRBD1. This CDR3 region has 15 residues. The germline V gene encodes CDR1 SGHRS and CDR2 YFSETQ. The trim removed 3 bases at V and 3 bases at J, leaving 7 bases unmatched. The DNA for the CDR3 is TGCGCCAGCAGCTCCTCGGACAGGGATGAAGAGACCCAGTACTTC. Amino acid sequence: CASSSSDRDEETQYF.

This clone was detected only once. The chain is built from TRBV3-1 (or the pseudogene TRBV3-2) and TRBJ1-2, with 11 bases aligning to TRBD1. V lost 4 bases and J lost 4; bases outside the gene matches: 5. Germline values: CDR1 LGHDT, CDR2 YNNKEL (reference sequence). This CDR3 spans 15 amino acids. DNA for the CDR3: TGTGCCAGCAGCCGATCCGGGACAGGGGGCTATGGCTACACCTTC. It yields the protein CASSRSGTGGYGYTF.

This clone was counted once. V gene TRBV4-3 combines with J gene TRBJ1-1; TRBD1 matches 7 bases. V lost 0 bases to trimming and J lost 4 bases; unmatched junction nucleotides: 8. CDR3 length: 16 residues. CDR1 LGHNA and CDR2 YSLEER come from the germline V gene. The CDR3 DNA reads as TGCGCCAGCAGCCAAGAGGTACAGGGGCCAGGCACTGAAGCTTTCTTT. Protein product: CASSQEVQGPGTEAFF.

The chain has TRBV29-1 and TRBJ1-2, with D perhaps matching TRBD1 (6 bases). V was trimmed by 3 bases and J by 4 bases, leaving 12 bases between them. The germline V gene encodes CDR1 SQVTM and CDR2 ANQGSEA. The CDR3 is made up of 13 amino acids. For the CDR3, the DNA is TGCAGCGTTGAGGACAGAGTAATCTATGGCTACACCTTC. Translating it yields CSVEDRVIYGYTF.

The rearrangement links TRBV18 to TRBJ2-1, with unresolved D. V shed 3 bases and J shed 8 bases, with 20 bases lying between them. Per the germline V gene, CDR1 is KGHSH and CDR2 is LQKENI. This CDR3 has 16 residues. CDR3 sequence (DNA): TGTGCCAGCTCACCTGCCCGGCTTATCATCAGCGATGAGCAGTTCTTC. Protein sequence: CASSPARLIISDEQFF.

CDR3 nucleotide sequence: TGCAGCGTGACAGGGGGAAGGGGCTATGGCTACACCTTC. Its translation: CSVTGGRGYGYTF. The chain combines TRBV29-1 with TRBJ1-2, with 9 nucleotides matching TRBD1. The V gene end was trimmed by 6 bases and the J gene end by 4 bases; junction bases not matched to a gene: 6. CDR3 length: 13 amino acids. Germline V CDR1 and CDR2: SQVTM, ANQGSEA.

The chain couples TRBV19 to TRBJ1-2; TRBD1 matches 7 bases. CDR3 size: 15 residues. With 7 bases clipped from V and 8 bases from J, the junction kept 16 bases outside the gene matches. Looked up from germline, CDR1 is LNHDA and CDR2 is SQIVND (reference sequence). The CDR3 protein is CASTEFGQVLGGYTF. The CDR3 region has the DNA TGTGCCAGTACGGAATTCGGACAGGTTCTGGGCGGCTACACCTTC.

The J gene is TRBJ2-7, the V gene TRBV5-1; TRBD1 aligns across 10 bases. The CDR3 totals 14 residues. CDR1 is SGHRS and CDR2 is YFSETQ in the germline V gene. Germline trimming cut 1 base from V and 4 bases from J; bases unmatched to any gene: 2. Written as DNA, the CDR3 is TGCGCCAGCAGCTTGATGGGACAGGGGTACGAGCAGTACTTC. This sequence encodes CASSLMGQGYEQYF. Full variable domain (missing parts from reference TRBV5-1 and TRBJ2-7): KAGVTQTPRYLIKTRGQQVTLSCSPISGHRSVSWYQQTPGQGLQFLFEYFSETQRNKGNFPGRFSGRQFSNSRSEMNVSTLELGDSALYLCASSLMGQGYEQYFGPGTRLTVT.

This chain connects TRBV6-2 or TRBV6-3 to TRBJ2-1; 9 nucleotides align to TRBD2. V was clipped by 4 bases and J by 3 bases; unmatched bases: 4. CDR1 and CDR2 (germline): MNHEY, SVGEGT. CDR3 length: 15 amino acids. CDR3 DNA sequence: TGTGCCAGCAGTTTGACTAGCGGAGGCTACAATGAGCAGTTCTTC. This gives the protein CASSLTSGGYNEQFF.

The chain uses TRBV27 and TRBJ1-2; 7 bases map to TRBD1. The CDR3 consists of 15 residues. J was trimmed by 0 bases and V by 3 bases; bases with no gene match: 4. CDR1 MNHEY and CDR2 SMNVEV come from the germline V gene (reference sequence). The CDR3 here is CASSFSGTANYGYTF. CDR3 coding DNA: TGTGCCAGCAGTTTTAGCGGGACAGCTAACTATGGCTACACCTTC.

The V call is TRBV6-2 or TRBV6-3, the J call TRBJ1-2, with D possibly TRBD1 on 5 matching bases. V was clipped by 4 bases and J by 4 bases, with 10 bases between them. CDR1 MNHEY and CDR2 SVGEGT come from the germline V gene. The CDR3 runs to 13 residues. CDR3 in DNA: TGTGCCAGCAGTTCCCGACAGCCCTATGGCTACACCTTC. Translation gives CASSSRQPYGYTF.

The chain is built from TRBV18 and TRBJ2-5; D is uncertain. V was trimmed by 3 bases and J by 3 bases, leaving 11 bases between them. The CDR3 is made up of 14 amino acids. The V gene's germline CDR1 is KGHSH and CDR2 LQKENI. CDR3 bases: TGTGCCAGCTCACCGATCGGTCGGGAAGAGACCCAGTACTTC. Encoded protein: CASSPIGREETQYF.

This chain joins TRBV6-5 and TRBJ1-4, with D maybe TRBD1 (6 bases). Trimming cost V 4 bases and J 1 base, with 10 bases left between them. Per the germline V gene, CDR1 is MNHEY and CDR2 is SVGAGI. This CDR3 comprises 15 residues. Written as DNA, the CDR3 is TGTGCCAGCAGTTCCACAGGGTTAACTAATGAAAAACTGTTTTTT. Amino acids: CASSSTGLTNEKLFF.

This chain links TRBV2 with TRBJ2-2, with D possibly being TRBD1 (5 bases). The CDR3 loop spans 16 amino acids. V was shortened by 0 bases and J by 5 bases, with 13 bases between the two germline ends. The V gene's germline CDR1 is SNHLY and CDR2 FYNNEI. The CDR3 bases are TGTGCCAGCAGTGAAGCGCAAGGGGCGAGTACCGGGGAGCTGTTTTTT. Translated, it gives CASSEAQGASTGELFF.

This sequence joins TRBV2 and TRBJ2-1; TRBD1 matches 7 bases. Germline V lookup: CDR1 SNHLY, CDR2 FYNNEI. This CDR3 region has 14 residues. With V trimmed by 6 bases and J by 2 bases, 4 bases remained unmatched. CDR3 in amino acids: CASSVTGTYNEQFF. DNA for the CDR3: TGTGCCAGCAGCGTGACAGGGACCTACAATGAGCAGTTCTTC.

The CDR3 protein is CASSQVGGPQETQYF. CDR3 bases: TGCGCCAGCAGCCAAGTAGGAGGCCCACAAGAGACCCAGTACTTC. V gene TRBV4-1 combines with J gene TRBJ2-5; the D gene is possibly TRBD2 (5 bases). With 1 base removed from V and 2 bases from J, the gap between germline ends came to 11 bases. The CDR3 spans 15 residues. CDR1 and CDR2 from the germline V gene are MGHRA and YSYEKL.

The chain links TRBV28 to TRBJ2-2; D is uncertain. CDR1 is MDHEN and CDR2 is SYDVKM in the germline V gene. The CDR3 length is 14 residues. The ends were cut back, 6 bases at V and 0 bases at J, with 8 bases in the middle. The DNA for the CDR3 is TGTGCCAGCAGCGGAGATACGAACACCGGGGAGCTGTTTTTT. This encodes CASSGDTNTGELFF.